Presented here are 14 T cell receptor beta chains from one specimen sequenced in a study of control samples from healthy donors and cancer patients. TCRdb's table, derived via immunoSEQ multiplex PCR, lists solely in-frame clones and lacks some. The sample lists about 51,000 clones, 89% occurring once. Material for sequencing was PBMCs. Receptors originate from a middle-aged man with colorectal cancer.

The chain carries TRBV30 and TRBJ1-3; D remains ambiguous. The CDR3 is 16 amino acids. Deletions cut 2 bases from V and 8 bases from J, with 22 bases between. Germline CDR1 GTSNPN, CDR2 SVGIG (reference sequence). The CDR3 spells CAWSPRTLYPGDTIYF. Written as DNA, the CDR3 is TGTGCCTGGAGTCCACGGACGTTATACCCCGGGGACACCATATATTTT.

This chain joins TRBV27 and TRBJ2-3; no clear D gene. Trimming left V 5 bases short and J 1 base short, with 7 bases between. Germline V gives CDR1 MNHEY, CDR2 SMNVEV (reference sequence). This CDR3 has 13 residues. The CDR3 DNA reads as TGTGCCAGCAGTCCTGGAGGCACAGATACGCAGTATTTT. Amino acid sequence: CASSPGGTDTQYF.

The chain carries TRBV5-1 and TRBJ2-1; 11 bases map to TRBD2. Losses at the gene ends were 5 bases for V and 8 bases for J; bases not matched to a gene: 9. The CDR3 length is 15 residues. Germline assignment: CDR1 SGHRS and CDR2 YFSETQ. The CDR3 bases are TGCGCCAGCAGTCCCGAGCTAGCGGGAGGAGATGAGCAGTTCTTC. Translation gives CASSPELAGGDEQFF.

The chain links TRBV28 to TRBJ2-1, with 8 bases fitting TRBD2. CDR1 is MDHEN, CDR2 SYDVKM, per germline. CDR3 length: 16 residues. The V segment lost 4 bases and the J segment 0 bases; nucleotides outside the gene matches: 5. The CDR3 is CASSSVAGISYNEQFF. Here the CDR3 DNA reads TGTGCCAGCAGTTCTGTAGCGGGAATCTCCTACAATGAGCAGTTCTTC.

This clone showed up just once. The chain links TRBV27 to TRBJ1-5; TRBD1 might be the D (6 bases). This CDR3 contains 15 residues. Trimming pared 6 bases from V and 2 bases from J, leaving 14 bases between. Per germline, CDR1 MNHEY and CDR2 SMNVEV (reference sequence). Written as DNA, the CDR3 is TGTGCCAGCAGCACAACAGGGTGGGGCAATCAGCCCCAGCATTTT. Its protein is CASSTTGWGNQPQHF.

This chain uses TRBV18 with TRBJ2-1, with TRBD1 matching over 7 bases. The CDR3 loop spans 16 amino acids. Germline V lookup: CDR1 KGHSH, CDR2 LQKENI. V gave up 1 base and J gave up 0 bases; unmatched junction bases: 3. For the CDR3, the DNA is TGTGCCAGCTCACCACTGGGACAGCGCTCCTACAATGAGCAGTTCTTC. It yields the protein CASSPLGQRSYNEQFF.

The chain has TRBV6-1 and TRBJ1-1; D remains ambiguous. The length of the CDR3 is 13 residues. Deletions cut 3 bases from V and 1 base from J, with 6 bases between. Germline V lookup: CDR1 MNHNS, CDR2 SASEGT. The CDR3 coding sequence is TGTGCCAGCAGTGAGGGATCGAACACTGAAGCTTTCTTT. The encoded protein is CASSEGSNTEAFF.

CDR3: CASIIRQNTGELFF. The CDR3 DNA follows: TGTGCCAGCATAATCCGGCAAAACACCGGGGAGCTGTTTTTT. V is TRBV28 and J is TRBJ2-2; no clear D gene. Trimming shortened V by 7 bases and J by 2 bases, and 11 bases separated the two germline ends. Germline loops: CDR1 MDHEN, CDR2 SYDVKM. The CDR3 length is 14 residues.

The genes are TRBV10-1 and TRBJ1-4; perhaps TRBD1 as D (5 bases). Germline V lookup: CDR1 WNHNN, CDR2 SYGVQD (reference sequence). This CDR3 comprises 13 residues. With 6 bases removed from V and 5 bases from J, the gap between germline ends came to 10 bases. The DNA of the CDR3 is TGCGCCAGCAGCTCGGAGGGGAATGAAAAACTGTTTTTT. As protein: CASSSEGNEKLFF.

The rearrangement uses TRBV28 and TRBJ1-6; 10 bases match TRBD1. This CDR3 spans 19 amino acids. V dropped 7 bases and J dropped 12; count of bases not matched to a gene: 24. Germline assignment: CDR1 MDHEN and CDR2 SYDVKM. CDR3 in DNA: TGTGCCAGCACTTCTGCCGGGGCGTCTGAGACAGGGGGCAGGGGACCCCTCCACTTT. Residues: CASTSAGASETGGRGPLHF.

This clone has only one observation. In DNA form, the CDR3 reads TGTGCCAGCAGCCTCATTTCTAGCGGGCCGGTCTTCAAAAACATTCAGTACTTC. The encoded protein is CASSLISSGPVFKNIQYF. This chain joins TRBV7-2 and TRBJ2-4; TRBD2 aligns across 8 bases. Germline CDR1 SGHTA, CDR2 FQGNSA. The CDR3 runs 18 residues. The junction had 15 bases not matched to a gene; V was cut back by 5 bases and J by 3 bases.

V gene TRBV7-6 combines with J gene TRBJ2-5, with D hard to call. Trimming shortened V by 7 bases and J by 2 bases, and 5 bases separated the two germline ends. CDR1 SGHVS and CDR2 FNYEAQ come from the germline V gene. The CDR3 runs to 11 residues. The CDR3 DNA reads as TGTGCCAGCACCCATCAAGAGACCCAGTACTTC. It specifies CASTHQETQYF.

This chain uses TRBV5-5 with TRBJ2-5, with D perhaps TRBD2 (6 bases). V was shortened by 4 bases and J by 2 bases, with 9 bases between the two germline ends. From germline, CDR1 is SGHKS and CDR2 YYEKEE (reference sequence). The CDR3 runs 13 residues. CDR3 residues: CASSRGRQETQYF. In DNA form, the CDR3 reads TGTGCCAGCAGCCGAGGGAGGCAAGAGACCCAGTACTTC. Full variable domain (remainder filled in from reference TRBV5-5 and TRBJ2-5): DAGVTQSPTHLIKTRGQQVTLRCSPISGHKSVSWYQQVLGQGPQFIFQYYEKEERGRGNFPDRFSARQFPNYSSELNVNALLLGDSALYLCASSRGRQETQYFGPGTRLLVL.

The chain is built from TRBV19 and TRBJ2-5; D unresolved. Germline V gene data show CDR1 as LNHDA and CDR2 as SQIVND (reference sequence). The CDR3 is made up of 15 amino acids. V gave up 5 bases and J gave up 3 bases, with 16 bases separating them. The CDR3 DNA reads TGTGCCAGTAGTGACACAGACTGGACGAAAGAGACCCAGTACTTC. It encodes CASSDTDWTKETQYF.